This T cell receptor (beta chain) is drawn from a study of CD8 T cells in ankylosing spondylitis. There are 15 residues in the CDR3. Trimming cost V 3 bases and J 0 bases, with 13 bases left between them. CDR1 and CDR2 (germline): DFQATT, SNEGSKA (reference sequence). TCR beta libraries were made by quantitative 5'-RACE with molecular barcodes. TCRdb analysed the 5' RACE reads with MiXCR anew, one entry per CDR3 protein. The data hold fewer than 400,000 distinct CDR3 sequences, with roughly 14% observed a single time. Sequencing was performed on blood, either unsorted or a sorted T cell fraction (not recorded which). This sequence was found in a male donor with ankylosing spondylitis or in good health (not recorded which). V gene TRBV20-1 combines with J gene TRBJ2-3; D gene ambiguous. CDR3 nucleotide sequence: TGCAGTGCTAGTGTCCCCTGGGCTAGCACAGATACGCAGTATTTT. Translating gives CSASVPWASTDTQYF.